The 8 T cell receptor beta chains given below trace back to one sample, sequenced in a study of cytomegalovirus exposure and HLA in healthy donors. The PCR ran on 60 Vbeta and 13 Jbeta primers. TCRdb's copy holds only in-frame clones and misses some; the assay was immunoSEQ multiplex PCR. The sample includes 200,000 or so clones, 65% to 85% of them seen just once. Sequencing was carried out using PBMCs. These receptors all come from a woman in her 30s in good health and CMV-seronegative.

The chain combines TRBV5-1 with TRBJ2-1, with 14 bases aligning to TRBD2. CDR1 is SGHRS, CDR2 YFSETQ, per germline. The CDR3 runs 20 residues. The ends lost 4 bases at V and 6 bases at J; junction bases unmatched: 18. The CDR3 coding sequence is TGCGCCAGCAGCGCCCACCTGGCCCCGGGACTAGCGGGAGAGATCAATGAGCAGTTCTTC. This sequence encodes CASSAHLAPGLAGEINEQFF.

This clone occurred a few times. The CDR3 spells CASSLGAARWSSYTF. For the CDR3, the DNA is TGCGCCAGCAGCTTGGGTGCGGCTCGGTGGAGCAGCTACACCTTC. J is TRBJ1-2 and V is TRBV5-1; D is unresolved. The CDR3 length is 15 residues. Trimming pared 0 bases from V and 9 bases from J, leaving 18 bases between. Germline CDR1 SGHRS, CDR2 YFSETQ. The entire variable domain, with the rest obtained from reference TRBV5-1 and TRBJ1-2, is as follows: KAGVTQTPRYLIKTRGQQVTLSCSPISGHRSVSWYQQTPGQGLQFLFEYFSETQRNKGNFPGRFSGRQFSNSRSEMNVSTLELGDSALYLCASSLGAARWSSYTFGSGTRLTVV.

The chain recombines TRBV27 with TRBJ2-7; tentatively, D is TRBD1 (5 bases). The germline V and J ends were trimmed by 3 bases and 6 bases, with 12 bases remaining between them. The CDR3 runs 13 residues. CDR1 is MNHEY, CDR2 SMNVEV, per germline (reference sequence). The CDR3 DNA reads as TGTGCCAGCAGTTTGTCATCCAGGGCCGAGCAGTACTTC. This translates into CASSLSSRAEQYF.

Concerning this clone itself: Germline and junction disagree at one end, which may indicate a read error. The chain uses TRBV9 and TRBJ1-2, with 8 bases fitting TRBD1. The V gene's germline CDR1 is SGDLS and CDR2 YYNGEE. The CDR3 has 17 amino acids. This chain's CDR3 is CASSVAPGGFGSDGYPF. CDR3 nucleotides: TGTGCCAGCAGCGTAGCCCCAGGGGGCTTCGGGTCGGATGGCTACCCCTTC.

The rearrangement links TRBV7-9 to TRBJ1-2; maybe TRBD1 (5 bases). The CDR3 spans 14 residues. The germline V gene has CDR1 SEHNR and CDR2 FQNEAQ (reference sequence). The V end lost 4 bases, the J end lost 6 bases, and 15 bases lay between the germline ends. CDR3 in DNA: TGTGCCAGCAGCTCGCAGGGAGCGGGGGATGGCTACACCTTC. This gives the protein CASSSQGAGDGYTF.

This clone was seen only a few times. The chain links TRBV5-1 to TRBJ2-7; D gene ambiguous. V gave up 5 bases and J gave up 3 bases, with 9 bases separating them. This CDR3 region has 12 residues. Germline lookup yields CDR1 SGHRS and CDR2 YFSETQ. The CDR3 bases are TGCGCCAGCAGTCACAGTGACTACGAGCAGTACTTC. Residues: CASSHSDYEQYF.

The CDR3 region is CASSYYRENSPLHF. CDR3 DNA sequence: TGCGCCAGCAGCTACTACAGGGAAAATTCACCCCTCCACTTT. The chain carries TRBV5-1 and TRBJ1-6; possible D gene TRBD1, 6 bases. The CDR3 covers 14 residues. V was pared by 3 bases and J by 7 bases, with 11 bases between. Germline V gene lookup returns CDR1 SGHRS and CDR2 YFSETQ. The full variable domain, completed using reference TRBV5-1 and TRBJ1-6, is KAGVTQTPRYLIKTRGQQVTLSCSPISGHRSVSWYQQTPGQGLQFLFEYFSETQRNKGNFPGRFSGRQFSNSRSEMNVSTLELGDSALYLCASSYYRENSPLHFGNGTRLTVT.

This clone came up a few times. V is TRBV7-7 and J is TRBJ2-7; 14 bases fit TRBD2. The CDR3 runs 15 residues. Germline assignment: CDR1 SSHAT and CDR2 FNYEAQ (reference sequence). Trimming took 5 bases from V and 3 from J; bases not matched to a gene: 3. CDR3 DNA sequence: TGTGCCAGCAGCCCGGGACTAGCGGGAGTCTACGAGCAGTACTTC. It translates to CASSPGLAGVYEQYF.